The rows below give T cell receptor beta chains drawn from one sample of a study of shared clonotypes between healthy human individuals. The protocol was immunoSEQ multiplex PCR, while the TCRdb copy is restricted to in-frame clones and leaves out a portion. The sample carries about 2,500,000 clones, about 92% recorded once. Sample: naive CD4+ T cells sorted from blood. The receptor source for this set is a man between 18 and 29 years old in good health. Each CDR3 is given with its conserved first and last residue. A D gene is named only where the DNA matches it firmly. Clone sizes are given selectively: once, few, many, or a class where the clone is expanded.

CDR3nt: TGTGCCAGCAGCCCATCAGGCAACTCCTATAATTCACCCCTCCACTTT
CDR3aa: CASSPSGNSYNSPLHF
v_gene: TRBV5-4
d_gene: -
j_gene: TRBJ1-6
abundance: -

CDR3nt: TGCGCCAGCAGCCAAGGAGAGGGACTAGTTTACAATGAGCAGTTCTTC
CDR3aa: CASSQGEGLVYNEQFF
v_gene: TRBV4-3
d_gene: TRBD2
j_gene: TRBJ2-1
abundance: -

CDR3nt: TGTGCCAGCAGTCACAGGGGGTACACTGAAGCTTTCTTT
CDR3aa: CASSHRGYTEAFF
v_gene: TRBV6-1
d_gene: TRBD1
j_gene: TRBJ1-1
abundance: -

CDR3nt: TGTGCCATCAGTGAGTCCGGACAGCTCTCCTACAATGAGCAGTTCTTC
CDR3aa: CAISESGQLSYNEQFF
v_gene: TRBV10-3
d_gene: -
j_gene: TRBJ2-1
abundance: -

CDR3nt: TGTGCCAGCAGCTTAGAAATCTCCTACGAGCAGTACTTC
CDR3aa: CASSLEISYEQYF
v_gene: TRBV5-4
d_gene: -
j_gene: TRBJ2-7
abundance: -

CDR3nt: TGTGCCGTGGGGGGGCTAGCGGGGCCCAAGACCTTC
CDR3aa: CAVGGLAGPKTF
v_gene: TRBV6-4
d_gene: TRBD2
j_gene: TRBJ2-4
abundance: -

CDR3nt: TGCGCCAGCAGCCCTACTGTGTCCGACAATCAGCCCCAGCATTTT
CDR3aa: CASSPTVSDNQPQHF
v_gene: TRBV4-3
d_gene: -
j_gene: TRBJ1-5
abundance: -

CDR3nt: TGTGCCAGCAGTCCAGGGTCAGATACGCAGTATTTT
CDR3aa: CASSPGSDTQYF
v_gene: TRBV5-8
d_gene: -
j_gene: TRBJ2-3
abundance: -

CDR3nt: TGTGCCAGCAGCTGGTCAGACAGGGGGATCTACGAGCAGTACTTC
CDR3aa: CASSWSDRGIYEQYF
v_gene: TRBV5-8
d_gene: TRBD1
j_gene: TRBJ2-7
abundance: -

CDR3nt: TGTGCCAGCAGTGAAGCGCGATCGGCAGGGAGAATAGAGACCCAGTACTTC
CDR3aa: CASSEARSAGRIETQYF
v_gene: TRBV6-1
d_gene: -
j_gene: TRBJ2-5
abundance: once